This T cell receptor (beta chain) was sequenced during a study of Tregs in tolerant kidney transplant recipients. Findings of the study overall: Activated donor B cell expansion appeared to reveal the most relevant donor-specific TCRbeta repertoire. This study did not directly address biological reproducibility. Findings come from small patient numbers and require larger validation.

Thawed PBMCs were FACS-sorted into unstimulated CD4+CD25+CD127- regulatory T cells, CD4+CD25- non-regulatory cells, CD4 and CD8 cells. Sequencing used immunoSEQ multiplex PCR; TCRdb keeps in-frame clones, though not all of them. The repertoire includes around 85,000 clones, approximately 90% of them detected once, and approximately 0.37% sits in the top ten. The germline CDR1 and CDR2 sequences are SGHTA and FQGNSA. V was cut by 1 base and J by 6 bases, with 13 bases left in between. This CDR3 has 15 amino acids. Note on this clone: Antigen: not known.

The input for sequencing was Tregs from blood, taken before the transplant. This sequence originates from a human donor who received a combined kidney and bone marrow transplant. The chain carries TRBV7-2 and TRBJ2-4; no clear D gene. The CDR3 DNA reads TGTGCCAGCAGCTTAGGTTTTGGGGTGGGAAACATTCAGTACTTC. Translating gives CASSLGFGVGNIQYF.